These 27 T cell receptor beta chains share one sample of origin, sequenced in a study of T cell responses to AZD1222 COVID-19 vaccine (dated by TCRdb to the early 2020s). Library method: the immunoSEQ multiplex PCR assay. Imported from immuneACCESS, the table was reduced by TCRdb to in-frame sequences with V and J called. These copies leave out some clones; in studies compared against another copy, an unresolved V gene accounts for under half, and the cause of the remainder is not known. The sample data list roughly 80,000 clones, and under 90% of these were observed just once. The ten most abundant clones make up approximately 1.3% of the sample. The sample's time point label, in plain terms: about 28 days (+/-7) after the second vaccine dose. Sequences were derived from peripheral blood, sampled 28 days after the second AZD1222 dose. The receptors shown here come from an adult who received the AZD1222 COVID-19 vaccine.

V gene TRBV28 combines with J gene TRBJ1-2; maybe TRBD1 (6 bases). Germline V lookup: CDR1 MDHEN, CDR2 SYDVKM. This CDR3 is built from 11 residues. Trimming removed 10 bases at V and 7 bases at J, with 13 bases between. CDR3 amino acids: CANQGIGGYTF. Here the CDR3 DNA reads TGTGCCAACCAGGGGATAGGTGGCTACACCTTC.

The chain carries TRBV27 and TRBJ2-1; the D gene is possibly TRBD1 (6 bases). The germline V gene has CDR1 MNHEY and CDR2 SMNVEV (reference sequence). Between the trimmed V and J ends, which lost 5 bases and 4 bases, there was a span of 18 bases. CDR3 length: 16 amino acids. CDR3 bases: TGTGCCAGCAGTCCACCACCCGGGACAATGTACAATGAGCAGTTCTTC. Its translation is CASSPPPGTMYNEQFF.

This clone was observed a single time. This chain links TRBV18 with TRBJ2-3; weak D call: TRBD2 (5 bases). V dropped 2 bases and J dropped 4 bases, with 16 bases sitting between them. The CDR3 is 16 residues long. Germline V lookup: CDR1 KGHSH, CDR2 LQKENI. The CDR3 sequence is CASSPFSGIGADTQYF. In nucleotides, the CDR3 is TGTGCCAGCTCACCATTTTCGGGGATCGGGGCAGATACGCAGTATTTT.

This chain connects TRBV19 to TRBJ1-6, with D possibly matching TRBD1 (6 bases). The germline V and J ends were trimmed by 4 bases and 7 bases, with 17 bases remaining between them. The germline V gene encodes CDR1 LNHDA and CDR2 SQIVND (reference sequence). The CDR3 has 16 amino acids. The CDR3 coding sequence is TGTGCCAGTAGTACAACGGTAGGGACAAGGAATTCACCCCTCCACTTT. It specifies CASSTTVGTRNSPLHF.

The CDR3 region has the DNA TGTGCCAGCAGCCCAACCTTTGGCGGTGGAAACACCATATATTTT. This gives the protein CASSPTFGGGNTIYF. The J gene is TRBJ1-3, the V gene TRBV9; D ambiguous. V was cut by 4 bases and J by 3 bases, with 14 bases left in between. The CDR3 is 15 residues long. CDR1 SGDLS and CDR2 YYNGEE come from the germline V gene.

The rearrangement joins TRBV6-5 to TRBJ1-1; no definite D call. The V end was cut by 6 bases, the J end by 1 base, with 9 bases between. The CDR3 extends over 13 amino acids. Germline CDR1 and CDR2: MNHEY and SVGAGI. Written as DNA, the CDR3 is TGTGCCAGCAGCAGGACGGGGAACACTGAAGCTTTCTTT. Its translation is CASSRTGNTEAFF.

V usage is TRBV28 and J usage is TRBJ2-7; D unresolved. The germline V gene encodes CDR1 MDHEN and CDR2 SYDVKM. The CDR3 runs to 12 residues. The V end lost 2 bases, the J end lost 4 bases, and 6 bases lay between the germline ends. In DNA form, the CDR3 reads TGTGCCAGCAGTTTAACTGGATACGAGCAGTACTTC. It is translated as CASSLTGYEQYF.

The rearrangement uses TRBV6-5 and TRBJ1-2; D may be TRBD1 (6 bases). V was trimmed by 5 bases and J by 1 base, leaving 8 bases between them. The CDR3 has 13 amino acids. Germline loops: CDR1 MNHEY, CDR2 SVGAGI. The CDR3 coding sequence is TGTGCCAGCAGTCCGGACAGTAACTATGGCTACACCTTC. Encoded protein: CASSPDSNYGYTF.

Of note for this clone: Other DNA sequences of this sample code for an identical CDR3. This rearrangement joins TRBV4-2 to TRBJ1-5; D is unclear. The V gene's germline CDR1 is LGHNA and CDR2 YNFKEQ. Trimming took 0 bases from V and 1 from J, leaving 7 bases between them. The length of the CDR3 is 15 residues. The CDR3 spells CASSQDTASNQPQHF. CDR3 DNA sequence: TGTGCCAGCAGCCAAGATACAGCCAGCAATCAGCCCCAGCATTTT.

The chain combines TRBV28 with TRBJ2-7; TRBD1 agrees at 8 bases. The germline V gene has CDR1 MDHEN and CDR2 SYDVKM. The CDR3 covers 12 residues. With V trimmed by 5 bases and J by 6 bases, 3 bases remained unmatched. The CDR3: CASSQQGVEQYF. The CDR3, as DNA: TGTGCCAGCAGTCAACAGGGGGTCGAGCAGTACTTC.

The chain has TRBV5-6 and TRBJ2-1; possibly TRBD2 for D (6 bases). The ends were cut back, 8 bases at V and 4 bases at J, with 10 bases in the middle. Germline CDR1 SGHDT, CDR2 YYEEEE. CDR3 size: 12 residues. In nucleotides, the CDR3 is TGTGCCAGTAGCGGATTGTACAATGAGCAGTTCTTC. Its protein is CASSGLYNEQFF.

The V and J genes are TRBV7-9 and TRBJ1-5; D remains ambiguous. Germline V gene data show CDR1 as SEHNR and CDR2 as FQNEAQ (reference sequence). The CDR3 covers 17 residues. The ends were cut back, 5 bases at V and 3 bases at J, with 20 bases in the middle. The CDR3 DNA reads TGTGCCAGCAGCAGCGGGCAGGCCACCGGGGTCAATCAGCCCCAGCATTTT. The encoded protein is CASSSGQATGVNQPQHF.

This chain's CDR3 is CAISESQDEQFF. The CDR3 DNA reads TGTGCCATCAGTGAGTCCCAGGATGAGCAGTTCTTC. The chain links TRBV10-3 to TRBJ2-1; D is unclear. The CDR3 is 12 amino acids. V lost 0 bases to trimming and J lost 8 bases, with 5 bases between them. Germline CDR1 reads ENHRY; CDR2 reads SYGVKD.

The rearrangement joins TRBV28 to TRBJ2-7, with TRBD1 identical over 8 bases. The CDR3 length is 13 residues. Germline CDR1 MDHEN, CDR2 SYDVKM. V shed 11 bases, J shed 3 bases, and the junction held 9 bases outside the gene matches. The CDR3 loop is CACPTGVVYEQYF. DNA of the CDR3: TGTGCCTGCCCGACAGGGGTGGTCTACGAGCAGTACTTC.

The chain carries TRBV12-3 or TRBV12-4 and TRBJ2-7; D unclear. The V and J ends lost 6 bases and 10 bases respectively, with 13 bases between them. The CDR3 loop spans 11 amino acids. CDR3 in DNA: TGTGCCAGCAGCCTAGGTGAACTCCAGTACTTC. Protein sequence: CASSLGELQYF.

This chain links TRBV12-3 or TRBV12-4 with TRBJ1-1, with D possibly being TRBD1 (5 bases). This CDR3 is 12 amino acids long. With 2 bases removed from V and 6 bases from J, the gap between germline ends came to 7 bases. CDR3 sequence reads: CASSLRGAEAFF. For the CDR3, the DNA is TGTGCCAGCAGTTTAAGAGGGGCTGAAGCTTTCTTT.

V is TRBV6-5 and J is TRBJ1-4; tentatively, D is TRBD1 (5 bases). The CDR3 runs to 13 residues. Germline-derived CDR1 and CDR2 are MNHEY and SVGAGI. Trimming took 11 bases from V and 6 from J, leaving 16 bases between them. CDR3 nucleotide sequence: TGTGCCCACGGGGGAGGTGTATATGAAAAACTGTTTTTT. This encodes CAHGGGVYEKLFF.

V gene TRBV7-2 combines with J gene TRBJ2-1, with a tentative D call TRBD1 (5 bases). Trimming took 1 base from V and 2 from J, leaving 6 bases between them. In germline, CDR1 is SGHTA, CDR2 FQGNSA. The CDR3 spans 14 residues. This chain's CDR3 is CASSLGQTYNEQFF. The CDR3 DNA sequence: TGTGCCAGCAGCTTAGGACAGACCTACAATGAGCAGTTCTTC.

The V call is TRBV29-1, the J call TRBJ2-7; possibly TRBD1 for D (6 bases). Trimming left V 0 bases short and J 6 bases short, with 18 bases between. Germline V gene data show CDR1 as SQVTM and CDR2 as ANQGSEA. This CDR3 spans 15 amino acids. The CDR3 DNA reads TGCAGCGTTGAAGATAAGTGGGCAGGGGTGGGCGAGCAGTACTTC. This sequence encodes CSVEDKWAGVGEQYF.

The rearrangement links TRBV28 to TRBJ1-5, with a weak D call TRBD1 (6 bases). This CDR3 has 15 residues. V gave up 6 bases and J gave up 6 bases, with 18 bases separating them. In germline, CDR1 is MDHEN, CDR2 SYDVKM. CDR3 sequence reads: CASRSLEGEFQPQHF. The CDR3 coding sequence is TGTGCCAGCAGGTCCTTAGAGGGGGAATTTCAGCCCCAGCATTTT.

This clone was seen just once. The rearrangement joins TRBV24-1 to TRBJ1-4, with D uncertain. Germline lookup yields CDR1 KGHDR and CDR2 SFDVKD. The CDR3 runs to 17 residues. V lost 6 bases, J lost 8 bases, and 24 bases lay in between. CDR3 in amino acids: CATSTPSDGRTSEKLFF. DNA of the CDR3: TGTGCCACCAGTACCCCATCTGATGGTCGTACTTCGGAAAAACTGTTTTTT.

This sequence joins TRBV9 and TRBJ1-1; D perhaps matches TRBD1 (5 bases). Germline lookup yields CDR1 SGDLS and CDR2 YYNGEE. This CDR3 is 15 amino acids long. The germline V and J ends were trimmed by 0 bases and 1 base, with 10 bases remaining between them. CDR3 coding DNA: TGTGCCAGCAGCGTAGGGCAGGGCAGGAACACTGAAGCTTTCTTT. Amino acids: CASSVGQGRNTEAFF.

This chain joins TRBV9 and TRBJ1-2; a weak D match, TRBD1 (6 bases). Between the trimmed V and J ends, which lost 3 bases and 8 bases, there was a span of 14 bases. CDR1 is SGDLS and CDR2 is YYNGEE in the germline V gene. This CDR3 spans 13 amino acids. Here the CDR3 reads CASSAQGFRGYTF. CDR3 in DNA: TGTGCCAGCAGCGCACAGGGATTCCGAGGCTACACCTTC.

The gene calls are TRBV24-1 and TRBJ2-5; 10 bases align to TRBD1. The CDR3 extends over 15 amino acids. Germline trimming cut 4 bases from V and 6 bases from J; bases unmatched to any gene: 7. The V gene's germline CDR1 is KGHDR and CDR2 SFDVKD. The CDR3 spells CATSDLGDRGQTQYF. The CDR3 bases are TGTGCCACCAGTGACCTGGGGGACAGGGGTCAGACCCAGTACTTC.

The chain is built from TRBV25-1 and TRBJ2-2, with TRBD1 identical over 8 bases. The CDR3 loop spans 14 amino acids. Germline CDR1 MGHDK, CDR2 SYGVNS. J lost 5 bases, V lost 2 bases, and 1 base had no gene match. The chain's CDR3 is CASSERTGTGELFF. CDR3 DNA sequence: TGTGCCAGCAGTGAACGGACAGGGACCGGGGAGCTGTTTTTT.

The chain is built from TRBV19 and TRBJ1-6, with 7 bases that match TRBD1. J gave up 7 bases and V 5 bases, and 8 bases lay outside the gene matches. This CDR3 comprises 15 residues. Germline CDR1 reads LNHDA; CDR2 reads SQIVND (reference sequence). The CDR3 DNA sequence: TGTGCCAGTAGTCCACTTGACAGGGTAAATTCACCCCTCCACTTT. Residues: CASSPLDRVNSPLHF. The whole variable domain, filled in from reference TRBV19 and TRBJ1-6, reads DGGITQSPKYLFRKEGQNVTLSCEQNLNHDAMYWYRQDPGQGLRLIYYSQIVNDFQKGDIAEGYSVSREKKESFPLTVTSAQKNPTAFYLCASSPLDRVNSPLHFGNGTRLTVT.

The chain is built from TRBV18 and TRBJ1-6; the D gene is possibly TRBD1 (5 bases). The germline V gene has CDR1 KGHSH and CDR2 LQKENI. CDR3 length equals 17 residues. Trimming removed 3 bases from V and 7 bases from J, with 19 bases in between. DNA of the CDR3: TGTGCCAGCTCACCGGGGGAGCTCATTACTGGGAATTCACCCCTCCACTTT. Its translation is CASSPGELITGNSPLHF.